The sequence of this T cell receptor beta chain was determined in a study of T cells after yellow fever vaccination. Study overall: The SMART-Seq v4 Ultra Low Input method served to prepare the low-cell-number fractions. Findings and caveats of the study: Although most clonotypes did not, a small share appeared in both CD4 and CD8 compartments. Booster sampling recovered most clones from primary vaccination (96% CD4, approximately 88% CD8).

As for this clonotype: The antigen is unknown.

A universal primer site and UMIs were added as TCR cDNA was made by 5'RACE template switching. TCRdb independently ran MiXCR on the 5' RACE reads; one entry per CDR3 protein. This table has 620,000 or so distinct CDR3 sequences, about a sixth appearing once. The CDR3 is 15 residues long. Germline values: CDR1 SGHTS, CDR2 YDEGEE. The germline V and J ends were trimmed by 2 bases and 0 bases, with 11 bases remaining between them. The origin of this receptor is a man in his late teens or twenties who received the YFV17D yellow fever vaccine. The chain couples TRBV5-8 to TRBJ1-1; D unclear. This specimen was PBMCs, taken 5 to 6 days after the first yellow fever vaccination. This CDR3 is CASSLLQQMNTEAFF. In DNA form, the CDR3 reads TGTGCCAGCAGCTTATTACAGCAGATGAACACTGAAGCTTTCTTT.